This TCR beta chain is drawn from a study of human T cells and chemical hapten exposure. Points from the study as a whole: Expanded TCRs showed more large CDR3 clusters than pre-sensitization or healthy control sets.

This CDR3 is built from 17 residues. Trimming took 0 bases from V and 4 from J, leaving 19 bases between them. Germline values: CDR1 LGHNA, CDR2 YNFKEQ. As for time point: patch test 2, 6 weeks after DPC sensitization. Treatment given: therapeutic diphenylcyclopropenone sensitization with weekly scalp DPC. Whole blood that had not been fractionated was the source of extracted total RNA. MiXCR, applied by TCRdb to the RACE reads, yields one record per CDR3 protein. The sample has approximately 100,000 distinct CDR3 sequences; about a tenth are singletons. This clonotype was observed a handful of times. Its antigen is currently unknown.

The sequencing used whole blood, collected in connection with sensitization to the hapten diphenylcyclopropenone (DPC). The TCR was taken from a woman aged 40 to 55 with alopecia areata. Some clones in this sample may be carry-over from other donors' samples. This chain joins TRBV4-2 and TRBJ2-7; tentative D call: TRBD2 (7 bases). CDR3 sequence reads: CASSQEGGPSGPYEQYF. The CDR3 nucleotides read TGTGCCAGCAGCCAAGAGGGGGGGCCTAGCGGACCTTACGAGCAGTACTTC.